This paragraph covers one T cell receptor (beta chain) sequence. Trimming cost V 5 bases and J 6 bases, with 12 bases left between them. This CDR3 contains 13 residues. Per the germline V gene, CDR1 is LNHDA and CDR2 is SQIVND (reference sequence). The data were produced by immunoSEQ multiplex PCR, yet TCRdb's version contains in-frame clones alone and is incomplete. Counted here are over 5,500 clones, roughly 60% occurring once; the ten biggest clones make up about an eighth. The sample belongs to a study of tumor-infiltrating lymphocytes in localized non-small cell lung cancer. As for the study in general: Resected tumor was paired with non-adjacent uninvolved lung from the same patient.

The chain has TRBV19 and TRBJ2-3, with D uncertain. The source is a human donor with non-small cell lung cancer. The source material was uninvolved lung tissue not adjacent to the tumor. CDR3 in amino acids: CASSWAPPDTQYF. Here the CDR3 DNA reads TGTGCCAGTAGTTGGGCGCCCCCCGATACGCAGTATTTT.